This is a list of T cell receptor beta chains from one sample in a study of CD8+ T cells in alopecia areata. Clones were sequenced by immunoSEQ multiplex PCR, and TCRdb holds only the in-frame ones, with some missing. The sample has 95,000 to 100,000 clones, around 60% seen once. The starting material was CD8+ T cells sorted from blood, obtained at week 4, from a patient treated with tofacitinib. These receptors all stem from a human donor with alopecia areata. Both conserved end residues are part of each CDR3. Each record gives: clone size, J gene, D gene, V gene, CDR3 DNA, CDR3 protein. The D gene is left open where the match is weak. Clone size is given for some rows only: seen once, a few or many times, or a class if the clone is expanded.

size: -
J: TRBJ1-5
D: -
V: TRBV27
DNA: TGTGCCAGCAGTCTGACAGGTTTCAATCAGCCCCAGCATTTT
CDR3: CASSLTGFNQPQHF

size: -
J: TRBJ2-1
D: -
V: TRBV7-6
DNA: TGTGCCTCTACTGGCCCGGTGGATGAGCAGTTCTTC
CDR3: CASTGPVDEQFF

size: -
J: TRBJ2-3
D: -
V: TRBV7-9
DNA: TGTGCCAGCAGCTTCCCGAGCAGGAGTCCTAGCACAGATACGCAGTATTTT
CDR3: CASSFPSRSPSTDTQYF

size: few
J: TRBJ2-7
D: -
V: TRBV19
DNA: TGTGCCAGTGCTGCAGGGAGGTCCTACGAGCAGTACTTC
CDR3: CASAAGRSYEQYF

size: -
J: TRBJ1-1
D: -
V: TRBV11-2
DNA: TGTGCCAGCAGCTTAGTGGGGTCAGGCCTTGAAGCTTTCTTT
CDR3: CASSLVGSGLEAFF

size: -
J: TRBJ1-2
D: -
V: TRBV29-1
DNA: TGCAGCGTTCGGGGTGACTATGGCTACACCTTC
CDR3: CSVRGDYGYTF

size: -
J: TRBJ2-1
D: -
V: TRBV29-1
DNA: TGCAGCGTTCCTGGGAGCTCCTACAATGAGCAGTTCTTC
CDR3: CSVPGSSYNEQFF

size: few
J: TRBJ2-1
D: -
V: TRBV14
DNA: TGTGCCAGCAGCCTCGGCAATGAGCAGTTCTTC
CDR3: CASSLGNEQFF

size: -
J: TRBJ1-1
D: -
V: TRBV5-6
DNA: TGTGCCAGCAGCTTGGCGGGGCATAACACTGAAGCTTTCTTT
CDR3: CASSLAGHNTEAFF

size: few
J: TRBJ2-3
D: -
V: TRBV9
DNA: TGTGCCAGCAGCGTAGACGTCACAGATACGCAGTATTTT
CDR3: CASSVDVTDTQYF

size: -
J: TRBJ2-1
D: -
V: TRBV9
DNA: TGTGCCAGCAGCGTAGATTCGAGCGGAACCTACAATGAGCAGTTCTTC
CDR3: CASSVDSSGTYNEQFF

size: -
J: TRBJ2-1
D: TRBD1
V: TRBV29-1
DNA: TGCAGCGTTGGAGGGACAGGGCCCAATGAGCAGTTCTTC
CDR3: CSVGGTGPNEQFF

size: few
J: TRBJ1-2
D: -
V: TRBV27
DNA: TGTGCCAGCAGTTTTACAGACGCTAACTATGGCTACACCTTC
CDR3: CASSFTDANYGYTF

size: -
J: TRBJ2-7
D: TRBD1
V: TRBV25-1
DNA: TGTGCCAGCAGTGAAACGGTTGTGACAGGGGTTGACGAGCAGTACTTC
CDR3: CASSETVVTGVDEQYF

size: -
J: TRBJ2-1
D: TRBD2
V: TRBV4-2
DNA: TGTGCCAGCAGCCAGACGGGACTAGGGGCCTACAATGAGCAGTTCTTC
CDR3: CASSQTGLGAYNEQFF

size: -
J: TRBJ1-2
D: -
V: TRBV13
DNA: TGTGCCAGCAGCTTAGGGCGGGGTATGGAGGGCTACACCTTC
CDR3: CASSLGRGMEGYTF

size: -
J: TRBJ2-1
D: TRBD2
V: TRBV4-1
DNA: TGCGCCAGCAGCCAAGCCGCTGTCGGGGGGAGGCTGGATGAGCAGTTCTTC
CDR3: CASSQAAVGGRLDEQFF

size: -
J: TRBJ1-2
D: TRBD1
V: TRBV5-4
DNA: TGTGCCAGCAGCCCGGGACAGGAGACATTTAACTATGGCTACACCTTC
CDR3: CASSPGQETFNYGYTF

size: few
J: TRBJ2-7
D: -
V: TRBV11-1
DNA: TGTGCCAGCAGCCGGACCACCTACGAGCAGTACTTC
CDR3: CASSRTTYEQYF

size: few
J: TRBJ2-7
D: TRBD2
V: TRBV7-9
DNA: TGTGCCAGCAGCTTAGGAGCGGGAGGGACCTACGAGCAGTACTTC
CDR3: CASSLGAGGTYEQYF

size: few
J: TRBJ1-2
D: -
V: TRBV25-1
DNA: TGTGCCAGCAGTGTTGGGGGGCATAACTATGGCTACACCTTC
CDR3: CASSVGGHNYGYTF

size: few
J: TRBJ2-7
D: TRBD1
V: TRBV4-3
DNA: TGCGCCAGCAGCCAAGGACAGGGTTGGTACGAGCAGTACTTC
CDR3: CASSQGQGWYEQYF

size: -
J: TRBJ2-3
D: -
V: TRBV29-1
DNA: TGCAGCGCCTCAAAAGACACGGCGGGGTCAGATACGCAGTATTTT
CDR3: CSASKDTAGSDTQYF

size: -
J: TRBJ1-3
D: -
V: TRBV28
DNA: TGTGCCAGCAGTTTACGCGTCGAGGACACCATATATTTT
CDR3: CASSLRVEDTIYF

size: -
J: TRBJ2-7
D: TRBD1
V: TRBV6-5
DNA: TGTGCCAGCAGTTACTTTCTCCGGGACAGGGTGGCCGAGCAGTACTTC
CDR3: CASSYFLRDRVAEQYF

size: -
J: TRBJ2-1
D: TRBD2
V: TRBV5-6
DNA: TGTGCCAGCAGCTTGGGACTAGCGGGAGTCGATTACAATGAGCAGTTCTTC
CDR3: CASSLGLAGVDYNEQFF

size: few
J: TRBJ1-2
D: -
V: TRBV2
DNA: TGTGCCAGCAGTGAAGCGGGTTCCCTTGATGGCTACACCTTC
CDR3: CASSEAGSLDGYTF

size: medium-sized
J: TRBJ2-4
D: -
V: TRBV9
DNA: TGTGCCAGCAATCCTCCCAAAAGGGGGTTTGATGGTGACATTCAGTACTTC
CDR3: CASNPPKRGFDGDIQYF

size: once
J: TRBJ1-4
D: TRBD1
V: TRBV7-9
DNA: TGTGCCAGCAGCCTAAAGGACGGGACAGATGAAAAACTGTTTTTT
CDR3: CASSLKDGTDEKLFF

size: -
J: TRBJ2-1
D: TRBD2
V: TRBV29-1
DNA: TGCAGCGTGGTAGCGGGGGCCTCTTACAATGAGCAGTTCTTC
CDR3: CSVVAGASYNEQFF

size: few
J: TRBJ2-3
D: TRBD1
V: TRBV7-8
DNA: TGTGCCAGCAGCTTTACCCCGGGACAGGGCGCAGATACGCAGTATTTT
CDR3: CASSFTPGQGADTQYF

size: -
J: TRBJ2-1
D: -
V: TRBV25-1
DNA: TGTGCCACTGCTGGGAGCTCCTACAATGAGCAGTTCTTC
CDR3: CATAGSSYNEQFF

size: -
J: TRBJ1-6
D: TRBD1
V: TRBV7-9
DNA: TGTGCCAGCAGCTTAGAACAGGGGTTTGGTTCACCCCTCCACTTT
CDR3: CASSLEQGFGSPLHF

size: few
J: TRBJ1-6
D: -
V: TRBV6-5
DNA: TGTGCCAGCAGTTACTCAAGGGGTGGGTCACCCCTCCACTTT
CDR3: CASSYSRGGSPLHF

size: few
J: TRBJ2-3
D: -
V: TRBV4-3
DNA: TGCGCCAGCAGCCAAGAACCAGGGCCTAGCACAGATACGCAGTATTTT
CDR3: CASSQEPGPSTDTQYF

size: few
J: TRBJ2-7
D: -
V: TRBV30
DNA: TGTGCCTGGACAGGGATTATGGCCGAGCAGTACTTC
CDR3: CAWTGIMAEQYF

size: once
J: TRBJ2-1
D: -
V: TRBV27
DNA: TGTGCCAGCAGTTTATCCGGGGCCAATGAGCAGTTCTTC
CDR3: CASSLSGANEQFF